The rows below give T cell receptor beta chains drawn from one sample of a study of T cell repertoires and HLA-DP antigens. These receptors have no identified antigens. Measured with immunoSEQ multiplex PCR; TCRdb has only the in-frame clones, and not every one. The sample gives about 89,000 clones, around 86% of which show up once; about 1.7% is in the top ten. Sequenced sample: CD4+ T cells from PBMCs. These receptor sequences come from a man aged 50-60 years in good health and CMV-seronegative. The CDR3 runs from the conserved cysteine through the conserved F or W. The order of the fields is clone size, J gene, V gene, CDR3 protein. The size of a clone is reported for some rows only, either as once, few or many, or as a class for expanded clones.

size: once
J: TRBJ2-3
V: TRBV5-5
CDR3: CASSLILAMDTQYF

size: .
J: TRBJ2-5
V: TRBV5-4
CDR3: CASRTDSGRWETQYF

size: .
J: TRBJ2-3
V: TRBV9
CDR3: CASSVATSGRTDTQYF

size: .
J: TRBJ1-1
V: TRBV30
CDR3: CAWMTGRLEAFF

size: few
J: TRBJ1-2
V: TRBV7-9
CDR3: CASSSPGRINYGYTF

size: .
J: TRBJ1-1
V: TRBV29-1
CDR3: CSTGTEGLNTEAFF

size: .
J: TRBJ1-5
V: TRBV5-5
CDR3: CASSPWESQPQHF

size: .
J: TRBJ1-4
V: TRBV5-4
CDR3: CASSLQGPATNEKLFF

size: .
J: TRBJ2-3
V: TRBV21-1
CDR3: CASSKVRWQSTDTQYF

size: .
J: TRBJ2-7
V: TRBV7-2
CDR3: CASSLGGLIGYEQYF

size: .
J: TRBJ2-5
V: TRBV19
CDR3: CASSVGTAQETQYF

size: .
J: TRBJ1-3
V: TRBV7-9
CDR3: CASSPGQAGAYGNTIYF

size: .
J: TRBJ2-2
V: TRBV5-8
CDR3: CASSLGLAGETGELFF

size: .
J: TRBJ2-3
V: TRBV7-2
CDR3: CASSFTTSGLSTDTQYF

size: .
J: TRBJ2-1
V: TRBV19
CDR3: CASSIDLLAGNEQFF

size: .
J: TRBJ2-7
V: TRBV7-2
CDR3: CASSLEARGVTYEQYF

size: .
J: TRBJ1-2
V: TRBV20-1
CDR3: CSAAGWYGYTF

size: .
J: TRBJ2-3
V: TRBV5-1
CDR3: CASTRDRIGGGSDTQYF

size: once
J: TRBJ2-5
V: TRBV5-1
CDR3: CASSTELSGGFGTQYF

size: .
J: TRBJ1-5
V: TRBV30
CDR3: CASGLDSNQPQHF

size: .
J: TRBJ2-5
V: TRBV2
CDR3: CASRKTGVGQETQYF

size: .
J: TRBJ1-4
V: TRBV4-3
CDR3: CASSQDKTVINEKLFF

size: .
J: TRBJ1-1
V: TRBV18
CDR3: CASSPRQINTEAFF

size: .
J: TRBJ1-1
V: TRBV6-5
CDR3: CASSLSGTGGTEAFF

size: .
J: TRBJ1-3
V: TRBV9
CDR3: CASSVTDGSGNTIYF

size: .
J: TRBJ1-2
V: TRBV6-1
CDR3: CASRAGTGGSRGYTF

size: .
J: TRBJ2-7
V: TRBV5-6
CDR3: CASSDTGTGSPEQYF

size: once
J: TRBJ2-6
V: TRBV11-3
CDR3: CASSFTGVPGANVLTF